This TCR beta chain derives from a study of T cell responses to AZD1222 COVID-19 vaccine. About the research overall: The study pooled second doses at about 4 or about 12 weeks.

On this clone: What it binds is not known.

Germline V gene data show CDR1 as SGHAT and CDR2 as FQDESV (reference sequence). The V and J ends lost 3 bases and 2 bases respectively, with 11 bases between them. The CDR3 contains 14 residues. Libraries were prepared by immunoSEQ multiplex PCR; TCRdb keeps only in-frame clonotypes and omits some of them. This sample has roughly 80,000 clones; 90% to 95% occur once, and the top ten carry more than 4.5%. Study-wide findings and caveats: Every sample of the repertoires postdated the peak T cell response. The sample set comprised mostly white British donors with more females, and clonal diversity was possibly underestimated.

This clonotype was sampled from an adult in good health. The genes are TRBV11-1 and TRBJ2-7; the D call may be TRBD1 or TRBD2 (5 bases each). Sample: peripheral blood, taken on day 0 of AZD1222 vaccination. CDR3 DNA: TGTGCCAGCAGCTTGGGGACGGGGACCTACGAGCAGTACTTC. Protein: CASSLGTGTYEQYF.